This T cell receptor beta chain was recovered during a study of cytomegalovirus exposure and HLA in healthy donors. This clone was picked up a small number of times. Its antigen is still unknown. There are 13 residues in the CDR3. Germline CDR1 is SEHNR and CDR2 is FQNEAQ (reference sequence). V lost 6 bases and J lost 5, with 10 bases in between. Use of 60 Vbeta and 13 Jbeta primers characterized the PCR. Only in-frame clones appear in the TCRdb table, and some are missing; sequencing was by immunoSEQ multiplex PCR. The table shows roughly 130,000 clones, with just under 75% occurring only once. Study-wide results and limits: It was shown in a later analysis that HLA-associated TCR beta chains were more clonally expanded than other, equally common chains. For cytomegalovirus status, the classifier reportedly gave diagnoses with high specificity and sensitivity. Researchers reported that a few CMV-associated chains were confirmed in vitro as CMV antigen-specific.

The chain couples TRBV7-9 to TRBJ1-4, with D perhaps TRBD1 (6 bases). The TCR comes from a man in his forties or fifties in good health and CMV-seropositive. Material for sequencing was PBMCs. CDR3 bases: TGTGCCAGCAGACAGGGAAGAAATGAAAAACTGTTTTTT. Translated, it gives CASRQGRNEKLFF.